Described below is a single T cell receptor beta chain sequence and its context. Germline CDR1 and CDR2: LGHNA and YSLEER. The CDR3 contains 17 residues. With 0 bases removed from V and 2 bases from J, the gap between germline ends came to 14 bases. The data belong to a study of blood T cell repertoires in COVID-19. In the authors' workflow: Amplification of reference gene primers was used by the study to estimate nucleated cell counts. The protocol was immunoSEQ multiplex PCR, while the TCRdb copy is restricted to in-frame clones and leaves out a portion. Clonal size and the V and J genes are those of that table, whereas D and trimming came from the DNA. Of approximately 61,000 clones listed, approximately 83% are singletons.

The V call is TRBV4-3, the J call TRBJ2-1; D possibly corresponds to TRBD2 (6 bases). Material: peripheral blood. The receptor's source is a human donor in a cohort sampled during active COVID-19. CDR3 DNA sequence: TGCGCCAGCAGCCAAGATGGGGACTGGGCCGCCTACAATGAGCAGTTCTTC. This codes for CASSQDGDWAAYNEQFF.